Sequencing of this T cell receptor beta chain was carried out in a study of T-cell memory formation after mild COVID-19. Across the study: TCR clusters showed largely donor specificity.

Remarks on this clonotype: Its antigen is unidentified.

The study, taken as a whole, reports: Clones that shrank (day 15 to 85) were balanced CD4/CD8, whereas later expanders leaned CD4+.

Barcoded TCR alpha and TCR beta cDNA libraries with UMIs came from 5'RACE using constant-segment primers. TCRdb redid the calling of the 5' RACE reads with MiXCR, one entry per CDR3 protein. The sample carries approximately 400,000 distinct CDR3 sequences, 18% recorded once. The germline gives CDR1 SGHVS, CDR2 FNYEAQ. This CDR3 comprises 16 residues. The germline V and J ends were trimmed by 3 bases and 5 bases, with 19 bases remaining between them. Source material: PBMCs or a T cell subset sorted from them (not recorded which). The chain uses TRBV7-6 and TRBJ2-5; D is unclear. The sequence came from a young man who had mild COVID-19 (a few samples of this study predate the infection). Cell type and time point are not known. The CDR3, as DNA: TGTGCCAGCAGCTTCACCTATCCCCCGGCTGGGGAGACCCAGTACTTC. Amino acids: CASSFTYPPAGETQYF.